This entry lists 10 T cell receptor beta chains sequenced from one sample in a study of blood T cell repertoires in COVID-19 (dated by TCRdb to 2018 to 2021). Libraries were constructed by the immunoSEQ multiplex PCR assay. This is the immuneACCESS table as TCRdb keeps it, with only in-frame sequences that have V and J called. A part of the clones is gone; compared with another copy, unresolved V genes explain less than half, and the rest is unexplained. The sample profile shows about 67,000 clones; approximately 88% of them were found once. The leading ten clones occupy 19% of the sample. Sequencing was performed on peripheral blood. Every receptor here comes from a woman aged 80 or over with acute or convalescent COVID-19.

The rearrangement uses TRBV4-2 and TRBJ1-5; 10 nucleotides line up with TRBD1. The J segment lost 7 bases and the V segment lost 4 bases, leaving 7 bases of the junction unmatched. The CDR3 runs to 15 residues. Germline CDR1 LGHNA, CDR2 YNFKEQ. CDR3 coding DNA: TGTGCCAGCAGCCGCACCGGGACAGGGGACCAGCCCCAGCATTTT. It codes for CASSRTGTGDQPQHF.

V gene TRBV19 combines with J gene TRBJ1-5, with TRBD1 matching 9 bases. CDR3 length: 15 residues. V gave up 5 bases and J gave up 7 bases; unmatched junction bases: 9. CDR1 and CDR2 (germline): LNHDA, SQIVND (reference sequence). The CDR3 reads CASSSQGARDQPQHF. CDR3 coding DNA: TGTGCCAGTAGTTCACAGGGGGCCAGGGACCAGCCCCAGCATTTT.

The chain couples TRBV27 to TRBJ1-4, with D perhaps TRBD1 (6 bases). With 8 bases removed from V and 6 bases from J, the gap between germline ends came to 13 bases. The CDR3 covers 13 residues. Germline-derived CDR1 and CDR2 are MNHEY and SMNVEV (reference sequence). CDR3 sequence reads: CASAGERYEKLFF. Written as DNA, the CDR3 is TGTGCCAGCGCAGGGGAAAGATATGAAAAACTGTTTTTT.

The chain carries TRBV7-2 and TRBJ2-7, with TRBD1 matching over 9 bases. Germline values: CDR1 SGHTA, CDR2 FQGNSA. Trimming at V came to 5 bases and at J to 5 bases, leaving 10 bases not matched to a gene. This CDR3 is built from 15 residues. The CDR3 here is CASSPSTGGTNEQYF. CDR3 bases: TGTGCCAGCAGCCCCTCGACAGGGGGGACGAACGAGCAGTACTTC.

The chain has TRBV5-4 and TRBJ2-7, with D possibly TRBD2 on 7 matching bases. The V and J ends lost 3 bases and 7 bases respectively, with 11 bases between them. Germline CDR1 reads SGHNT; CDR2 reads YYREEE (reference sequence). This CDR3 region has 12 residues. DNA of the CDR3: TGTGCCAGCAGCTGGGGGGGCGGGGAGCAGTACTTC. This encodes CASSWGGGEQYF.

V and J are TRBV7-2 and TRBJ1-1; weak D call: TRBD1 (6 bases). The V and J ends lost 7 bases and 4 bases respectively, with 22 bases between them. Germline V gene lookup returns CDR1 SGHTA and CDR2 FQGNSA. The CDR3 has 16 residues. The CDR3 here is CASTLSRGRGGTEAFF. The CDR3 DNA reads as TGTGCCAGCACCCTCTCACGCGGTAGAGGGGGCACTGAAGCTTTCTTT.

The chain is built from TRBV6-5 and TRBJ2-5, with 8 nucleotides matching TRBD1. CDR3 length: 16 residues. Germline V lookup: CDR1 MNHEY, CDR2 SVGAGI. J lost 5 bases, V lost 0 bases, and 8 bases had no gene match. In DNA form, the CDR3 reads TGTGCCAGCAGTTACTCGCAGGGGGCCATAGGGGAGACCCAGTACTTC. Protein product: CASSYSQGAIGETQYF.

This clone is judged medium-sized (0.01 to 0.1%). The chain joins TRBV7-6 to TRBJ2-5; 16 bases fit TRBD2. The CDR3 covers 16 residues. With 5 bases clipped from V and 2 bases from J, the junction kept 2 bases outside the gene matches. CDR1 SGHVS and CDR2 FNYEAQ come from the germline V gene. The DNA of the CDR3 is TGTGCCAGCAGCAAGGGACTAGCGGGGGGGCAAGAGACCCAGTACTTC. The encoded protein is CASSKGLAGGQETQYF.

The CDR3 sequence is CASSAGTGWNTEAFF. CDR3 DNA: TGTGCCAGCAGCGCGGGGACAGGGTGGAACACTGAAGCTTTCTTT. This sequence joins TRBV9 and TRBJ1-1, with TRBD1 identical over 9 bases. The germline gives CDR1 SGDLS, CDR2 YYNGEE. Trimming cost V 3 bases and J 1 base; bases outside gene matches: 4. The CDR3 sequence is 15 residues long.

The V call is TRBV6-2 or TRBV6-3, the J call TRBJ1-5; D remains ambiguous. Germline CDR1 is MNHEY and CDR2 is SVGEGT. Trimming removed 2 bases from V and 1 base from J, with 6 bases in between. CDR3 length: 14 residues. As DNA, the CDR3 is TGTGCCAGCAGTTACCCTAGGAGCAATCAGCCCCAGCATTTT. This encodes CASSYPRSNQPQHF.